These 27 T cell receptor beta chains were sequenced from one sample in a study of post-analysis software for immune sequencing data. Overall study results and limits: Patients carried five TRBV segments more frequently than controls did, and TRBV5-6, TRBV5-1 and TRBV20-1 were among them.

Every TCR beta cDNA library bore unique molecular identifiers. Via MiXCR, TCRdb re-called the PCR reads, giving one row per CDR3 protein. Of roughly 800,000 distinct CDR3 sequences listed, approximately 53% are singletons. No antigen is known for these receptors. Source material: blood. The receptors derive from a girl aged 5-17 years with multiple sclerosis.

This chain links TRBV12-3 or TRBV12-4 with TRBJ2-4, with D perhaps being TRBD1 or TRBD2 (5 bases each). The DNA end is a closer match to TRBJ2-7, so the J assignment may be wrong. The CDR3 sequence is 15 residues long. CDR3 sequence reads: CASSLLRRDPYEQYF. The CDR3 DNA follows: TGTGCCAGCAGTTTATTGCGCAGGGACCCCTACGAGCAGTACTTC.

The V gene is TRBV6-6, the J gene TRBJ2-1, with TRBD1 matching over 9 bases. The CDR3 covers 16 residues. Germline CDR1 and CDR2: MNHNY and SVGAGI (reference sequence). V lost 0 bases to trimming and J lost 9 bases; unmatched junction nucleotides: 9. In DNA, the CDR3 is TGTGCCAGCAGTTACTCTAGGGGACAGGGAATCGGTGAGCAGTTCTTC. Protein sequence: CASSYSRGQGIGEQFF.

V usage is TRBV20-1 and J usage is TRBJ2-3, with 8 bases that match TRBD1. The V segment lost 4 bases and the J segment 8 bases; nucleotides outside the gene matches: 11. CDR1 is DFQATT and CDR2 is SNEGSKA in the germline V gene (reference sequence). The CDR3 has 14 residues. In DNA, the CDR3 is TGCAGTGCTACTGGACAGGGATTCCATCTTACGCAGTATTTT. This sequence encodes CSATGQGFHLTQYF.

Here the CDR3 DNA reads TGCGCCAGCAGCTTGGAGTACAGGGTTCTCGAGCAGTACTTC. It codes for CASSLEYRVLEQYF. This chain connects TRBV5-1 to TRBJ2-7; D perhaps matches TRBD1 (6 bases). In germline, CDR1 is SGHRS, CDR2 YFSETQ. Trimming pared 0 bases from V and 6 bases from J, leaving 13 bases between. This CDR3 has 14 amino acids.

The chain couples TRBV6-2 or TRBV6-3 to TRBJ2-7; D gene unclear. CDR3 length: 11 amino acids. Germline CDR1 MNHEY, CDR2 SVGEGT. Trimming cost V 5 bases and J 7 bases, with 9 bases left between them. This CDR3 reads CASSMMGEQYF. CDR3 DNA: TGTGCCAGCAGTATGATGGGAGAGCAGTACTTC.

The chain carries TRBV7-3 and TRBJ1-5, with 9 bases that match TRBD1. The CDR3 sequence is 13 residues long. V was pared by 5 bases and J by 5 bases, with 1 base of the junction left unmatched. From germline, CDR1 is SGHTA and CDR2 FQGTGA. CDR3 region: CASSRDRDQPQHF. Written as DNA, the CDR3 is TGTGCCAGCAGCCGGGACAGGGATCAGCCCCAGCATTTT.

CDR3 nucleotides: TGCAGTGCTAGGGCCATTCGCGGAAGCAAGTTCTACGAGCAGTACTTC. This gives the protein CSARAIRGSKFYEQYF. The chain uses TRBV20-1 and TRBJ2-7; D is unresolved. CDR3 length equals 16 residues. Trimming left V 3 bases short and J 3 bases short, with 21 bases between. The germline CDR1 and CDR2 sequences are DFQATT and SNEGSKA (reference sequence).

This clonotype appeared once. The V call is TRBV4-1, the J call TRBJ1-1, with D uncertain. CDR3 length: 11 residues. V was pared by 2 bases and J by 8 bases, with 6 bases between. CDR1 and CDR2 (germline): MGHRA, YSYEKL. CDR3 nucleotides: TGCGCCAGCAGCCAAAGCCAGGAAGCTTTCTTT. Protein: CASSQSQEAFF.

The CDR3 is CASSTRGVQETQYF. The CDR3 DNA reads as TGCGCCAGCAGCACCCGGGGGGTCCAAGAGACCCAGTACTTC. The J gene is TRBJ2-5, the V gene TRBV5-1; 7 nucleotides align to TRBD2. V lost 4 bases to trimming and J lost 1 base; unmatched junction nucleotides: 4. The CDR3 runs to 14 residues. Germline V CDR1 and CDR2: SGHRS, YFSETQ.

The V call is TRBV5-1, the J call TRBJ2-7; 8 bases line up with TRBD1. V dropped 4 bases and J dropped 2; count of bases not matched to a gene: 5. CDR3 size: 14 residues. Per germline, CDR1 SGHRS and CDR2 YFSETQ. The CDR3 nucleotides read TGCGCCAGCAGCGAACCGGGACAGGCCTACGAGCAGTACTTC. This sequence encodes CASSEPGQAYEQYF.

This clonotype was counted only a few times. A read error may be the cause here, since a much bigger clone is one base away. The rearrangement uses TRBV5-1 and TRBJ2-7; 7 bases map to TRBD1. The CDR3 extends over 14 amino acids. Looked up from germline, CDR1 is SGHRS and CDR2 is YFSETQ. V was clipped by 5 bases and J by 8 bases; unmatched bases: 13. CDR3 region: CASRLSRQGVQQYF. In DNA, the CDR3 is TGCGCCAGCAGGCTGTCCAGACAGGGTGTTCAGCAGTACTTC.

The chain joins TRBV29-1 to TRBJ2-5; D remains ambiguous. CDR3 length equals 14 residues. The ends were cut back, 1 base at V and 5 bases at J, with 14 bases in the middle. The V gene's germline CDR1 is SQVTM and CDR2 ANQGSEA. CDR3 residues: CSVEVAPKRETQYF. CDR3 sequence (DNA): TGCAGCGTTGAAGTCGCTCCGAAGCGCGAGACCCAGTACTTC.

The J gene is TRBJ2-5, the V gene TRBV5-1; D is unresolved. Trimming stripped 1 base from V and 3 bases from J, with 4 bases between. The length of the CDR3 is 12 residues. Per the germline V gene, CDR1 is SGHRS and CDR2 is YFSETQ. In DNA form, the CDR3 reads TGCGCCAGCAGCTTGTACGAAGAGACCCAGTACTTC. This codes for CASSLYEETQYF.

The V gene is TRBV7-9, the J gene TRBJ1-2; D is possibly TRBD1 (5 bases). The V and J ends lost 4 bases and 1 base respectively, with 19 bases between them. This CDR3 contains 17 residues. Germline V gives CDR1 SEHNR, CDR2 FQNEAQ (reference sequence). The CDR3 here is CASSSYAGQVDNYGYTF. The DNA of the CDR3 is TGTGCCAGCAGCTCCTATGCGGGGCAGGTTGATAACTATGGCTACACCTTC.

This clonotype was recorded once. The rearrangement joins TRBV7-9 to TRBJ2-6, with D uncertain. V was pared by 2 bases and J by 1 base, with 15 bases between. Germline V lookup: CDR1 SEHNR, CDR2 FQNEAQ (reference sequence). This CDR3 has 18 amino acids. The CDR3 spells CASSLSPAGLSGANVLTF. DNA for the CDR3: TGTGCCAGCAGCTTAAGTCCCGCAGGCCTATCTGGGGCCAACGTCCTGACTTTC.

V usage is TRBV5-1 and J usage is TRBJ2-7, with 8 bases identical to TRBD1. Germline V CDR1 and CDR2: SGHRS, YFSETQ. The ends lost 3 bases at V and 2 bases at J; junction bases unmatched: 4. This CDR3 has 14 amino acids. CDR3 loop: CASSSQGGTYEQYF. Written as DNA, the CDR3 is TGCGCCAGCAGCTCACAGGGGGGAACCTACGAGCAGTACTTC.

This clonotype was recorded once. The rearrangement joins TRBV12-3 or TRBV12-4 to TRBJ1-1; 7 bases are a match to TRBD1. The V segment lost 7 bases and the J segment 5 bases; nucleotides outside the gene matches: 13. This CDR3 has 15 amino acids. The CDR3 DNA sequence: TGTGCCAGCAATCTCGCAGGGGGAATGGGGACTGAAGCTTTCTTT. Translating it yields CASNLAGGMGTEAFF.

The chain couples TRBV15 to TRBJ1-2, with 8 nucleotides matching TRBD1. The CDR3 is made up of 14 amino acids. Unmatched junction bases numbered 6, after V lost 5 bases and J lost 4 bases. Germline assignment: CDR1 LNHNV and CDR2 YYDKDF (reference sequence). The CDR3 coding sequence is TGTGCCACCAGCGCCCGACAGGGGAGCTATGGCTACACCTTC. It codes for CATSARQGSYGYTF.

The CDR3: CASSSVVSSSYNEQFF. CDR3 coding DNA: TGTGCCAGCAGCTCGGTGGTAAGCAGCTCCTACAATGAGCAGTTCTTC. The chain carries TRBV11-1 and TRBJ2-1; D not resolved. From germline, CDR1 is SGHAT and CDR2 FQDESV (reference sequence). The CDR3 is made up of 16 amino acids. V shed 4 bases and J shed 0 bases, with 13 bases lying between them. The full variable domain, completed using reference TRBV11-1 and TRBJ2-1, is EAEVAQSPRYKITEKSQAVAFWCDPISGHATLYWYRQILGQGPELLVQFQDESVVDDSQLPKDRFSAERLKGVDSTLKIQPAELGDSAMYLCASSSVVSSSYNEQFFGPGTRLTVL.

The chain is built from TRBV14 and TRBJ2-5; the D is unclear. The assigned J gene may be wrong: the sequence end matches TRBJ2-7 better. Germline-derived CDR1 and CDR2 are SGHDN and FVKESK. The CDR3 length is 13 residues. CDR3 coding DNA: TGTGCCAGCAGCCAAGGGGTCACCTACGAGCAGTACTTC. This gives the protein CASSQGVTYEQYF.

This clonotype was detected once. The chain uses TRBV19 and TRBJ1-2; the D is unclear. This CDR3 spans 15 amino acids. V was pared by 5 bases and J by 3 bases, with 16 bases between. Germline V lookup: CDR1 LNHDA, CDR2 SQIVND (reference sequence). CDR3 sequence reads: CASSPMVRVDYGYTF. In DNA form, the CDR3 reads TGTGCCAGTAGTCCAATGGTCCGGGTGGACTATGGCTACACCTTC.

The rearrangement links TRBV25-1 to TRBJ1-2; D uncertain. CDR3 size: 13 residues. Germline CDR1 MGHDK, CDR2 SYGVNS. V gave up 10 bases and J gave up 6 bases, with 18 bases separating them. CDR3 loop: CATYRGGRDGYTF. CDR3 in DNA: TGTGCCACTTACCGAGGAGGGCGGGATGGCTACACCTTC.

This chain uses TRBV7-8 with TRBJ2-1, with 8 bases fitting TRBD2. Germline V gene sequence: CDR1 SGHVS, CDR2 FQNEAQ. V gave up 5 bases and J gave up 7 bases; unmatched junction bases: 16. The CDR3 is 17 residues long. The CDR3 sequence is CASSPRRGGGQGNEQFF. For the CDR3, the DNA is TGTGCCAGCAGCCCACGACGGGGCGGGGGGCAAGGGAATGAGCAGTTCTTC.

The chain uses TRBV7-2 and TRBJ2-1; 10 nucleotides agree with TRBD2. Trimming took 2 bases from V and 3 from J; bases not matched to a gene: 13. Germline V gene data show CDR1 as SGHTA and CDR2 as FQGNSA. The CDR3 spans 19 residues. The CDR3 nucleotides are TGTGCCAGCAGCTTATGGCTAGCGGGGGCCCCGAGGAGCTACAATGAGCAGTTCTTC. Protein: CASSLWLAGAPRSYNEQFF. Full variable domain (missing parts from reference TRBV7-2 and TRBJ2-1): GAGVSQSPSNKVTEKGKDVELRCDPISGHTALYWYRQSLGQGLEFLIYFQGNSAPDKSGLPSDRFSAERTGGSVSTLTIQRTQQEDSAVYLCASSLWLAGAPRSYNEQFFGPGTRLTVL.

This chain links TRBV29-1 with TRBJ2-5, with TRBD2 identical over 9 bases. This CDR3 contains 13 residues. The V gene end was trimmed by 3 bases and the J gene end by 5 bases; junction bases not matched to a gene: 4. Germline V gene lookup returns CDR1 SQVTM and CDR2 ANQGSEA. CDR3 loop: CSVELAGRETQYF. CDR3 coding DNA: TGCAGCGTTGAGCTAGCGGGGAGGGAGACCCAGTACTTC.

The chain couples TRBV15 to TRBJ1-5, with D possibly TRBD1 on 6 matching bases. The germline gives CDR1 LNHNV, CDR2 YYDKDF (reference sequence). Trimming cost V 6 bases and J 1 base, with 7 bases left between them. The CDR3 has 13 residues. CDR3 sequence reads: CATRDRSNQPQHF. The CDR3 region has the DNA TGTGCCACCAGGGACAGAAGCAATCAGCCCCAGCATTTT.

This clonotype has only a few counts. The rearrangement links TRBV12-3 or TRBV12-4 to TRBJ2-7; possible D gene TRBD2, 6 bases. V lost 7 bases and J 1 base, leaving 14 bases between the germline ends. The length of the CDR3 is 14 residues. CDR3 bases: TGTGCCAGCACCATGGCGGGACCTTCCTACGAGCAGTACTTC. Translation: CASTMAGPSYEQYF.